These 8 T cell receptor beta chains were sequenced from one sample in a study of blood T cell repertoires in COVID-19. Profiling relied on immunoSEQ multiplex PCR, and the TCRdb table lists in-frame clones only, not all of them. The data show around 78,000 clones, 80% to 90% seen once. The sequencing input was peripheral blood. The receptor set was obtained from a human donor in a cohort sampled during active COVID-19.

J is TRBJ2-7 and V is TRBV5-1; 9 nucleotides line up with TRBD1. After removal of 4 bases from V and 7 bases from J, the junction contained 12 bases not matched to a gene. This CDR3 contains 15 residues. CDR1 and CDR2 from the germline V gene are SGHRS and YFSETQ. DNA of the CDR3: TGCGCCAGCAGCCCGACCGGGACAGGGAGGAATGAGCAGTACTTC. It encodes CASSPTGTGRNEQYF.

V is TRBV6-2 or TRBV6-3 and J is TRBJ2-1; 7 bases map to TRBD1. Germline CDR1 is MNHEY and CDR2 is SVGEGT. J was trimmed by 7 bases and V by 5 bases; bases with no gene match: 11. The CDR3 has 15 residues. In DNA, the CDR3 is TGTGCCAGCAGTCACCGACAGGGTACAACAAATGAGCAGTTCTTC. Translated: CASSHRQGTTNEQFF.

This sequence joins TRBV27 and TRBJ1-3, with D unresolved. CDR3 length: 13 amino acids. CDR1 MNHEY and CDR2 SMNVEV come from the germline V gene (reference sequence). Between the trimmed V and J ends, which lost 2 bases and 0 bases, there was a span of 2 bases. CDR3 DNA sequence: TGTGCCAGCAGTTTACTCTCTGGAAACACCATATATTTT. Protein product: CASSLLSGNTIYF.

J is TRBJ2-7 and V is TRBV7-9; D ambiguous. The V gene's germline CDR1 is SEHNR and CDR2 FQNEAQ (reference sequence). CDR3 length: 12 residues. Trimming left V 5 bases short and J 6 bases short, with 11 bases between. In DNA, the CDR3 is TGTGCCAGCAGCGCACTAATTCGCGAGCAGTACTTC. Its protein is CASSALIREQYF. Filled out from reference TRBV7-9 and TRBJ2-7, the complete variable domain reads DTGVSQNPRHKITKRGQNVTFRCDPISEHNRLYWYRQTLGQGPEFLTYFQNEAQLEKSRLLSDRFSAERPKGSFSTLEIQRTEQGDSAMYLCASSALIREQYFGPGTRLTVT.

This chain links TRBV5-5 with TRBJ2-1; 9 bases map to TRBD2. V shed 1 base, J shed 6 bases, and the junction held 8 bases outside the gene matches. Per germline, CDR1 SGHKS and CDR2 YYEKEE (reference sequence). The CDR3 contains 16 residues. The CDR3 region has the DNA TGTGCCAGCAGCTTGACCTGGACTAGCGTCACCAATGAGCAGTTCTTC. Amino acids: CASSLTWTSVTNEQFF.

The chain links TRBV2 to TRBJ2-5, with D possibly being TRBD2 (5 bases). The CDR3 spans 13 residues. The germline CDR1 and CDR2 sequences are SNHLY and FYNNEI. Deletions cut 7 bases from V and 2 bases from J, with 11 bases between. CDR3 coding DNA: TGTGCCAGCACAGCGGAGATACAAGAGACCCAGTACTTC. Translating gives CASTAEIQETQYF.

The chain joins TRBV30 to TRBJ2-7, with a weak D call TRBD1 (5 bases). The CDR3 covers 13 residues. The ends were cut back, 2 bases at V and 3 bases at J, with 11 bases in the middle. Germline CDR1 and CDR2: GTSNPN and SVGIG (reference sequence). CDR3 nucleotide sequence: TGTGCCTGGAGTCTAGGGCAGGGCTACGAGCAGTACTTC. This codes for CAWSLGQGYEQYF.

The gene calls are TRBV6-2 or TRBV6-3 and TRBJ1-2; D perhaps matches TRBD1 (5 bases). The V gene lost 5 bases and the J gene lost 8 bases, with 12 bases spanning the gap. There are 12 residues in the CDR3. The germline gives CDR1 MNHEY, CDR2 SVGEGT. CDR3 nucleotides: TGTGCCAGCAGTGCCGGGACTTCGGGCTACACCTTC. Protein sequence: CASSAGTSGYTF.